The rows below give T cell receptor beta chains drawn from one sample of a study of post-analysis software for immune sequencing data. TCRdb ran MiXCR on the PCR reads and lists one entry per CDR3 protein. The repertoire includes some 260,000 distinct CDR3 sequences, 36% of them detected once, and 4% to 6% sits in the top ten. Sequenced input: blood. These receptors all come from a girl aged 5-17 years with multiple sclerosis. Each CDR3 is given without its conserved first and last residue. Each record gives: J gene, V gene, D gene, CDR3 protein. A D gene is named only where the DNA matches it firmly.

j_call: TRBJ2-7; v_call: TRBV2; d_call: TRBD2; cdr3_aa: ASSRGVGSYEQY
j_call: TRBJ1-2; v_call: TRBV7-7; d_call: .; cdr3_aa: ASSLNPNSGYT
j_call: TRBJ1-2; v_call: TRBV6-5; d_call: .; cdr3_aa: ASSYGSHIYGYT
j_call: TRBJ1-6; v_call: TRBV9; d_call: .; cdr3_aa: ASSVKIGSPLH
j_call: TRBJ1-5; v_call: TRBV5-1; d_call: .; cdr3_aa: ASSTDSSNQPQH
j_call: TRBJ1-1; v_call: TRBV12-3/TRBV12-4; d_call: TRBD1; cdr3_aa: ASRPGQGNTEAF
j_call: TRBJ2-5; v_call: TRBV14; d_call: TRBD1; cdr3_aa: ASSTQGAYEETQY
j_call: TRBJ1-5; v_call: TRBV5-1; d_call: .; cdr3_aa: ASSNGGSNQPQH
j_call: TRBJ2-7; v_call: TRBV20-1; d_call: .; cdr3_aa: SARDLQGRYEQY
j_call: TRBJ2-3; v_call: TRBV3-1; d_call: TRBD1; cdr3_aa: ASSQSTGGSTDTQY
j_call: TRBJ1-2; v_call: TRBV5-1; d_call: .; cdr3_aa: ASSFSGVANYGYT
j_call: TRBJ1-1; v_call: TRBV7-9; d_call: .; cdr3_aa: ASRPAKNTEAF
j_call: TRBJ1-1; v_call: TRBV11-2; d_call: TRBD1; cdr3_aa: ASSSDRDTEAF
j_call: TRBJ2-3; v_call: TRBV20-1; d_call: .; cdr3_aa: SASDGSGGTDTQY
j_call: TRBJ2-1; v_call: TRBV4-1; d_call: TRBD2; cdr3_aa: ASSQDQRLAMSHEQF
j_call: TRBJ1-6; v_call: TRBV14; d_call: .; cdr3_aa: ASSQGPTPLH
j_call: .; v_call: TRBV27; d_call: .; cdr3_aa: ASSWGDIYEQY
j_call: TRBJ2-1; v_call: TRBV15; d_call: TRBD2; cdr3_aa: ATSGLAGGPANEQF
j_call: TRBJ2-1; v_call: TRBV7-9; d_call: .; cdr3_aa: ASSLLGIHNEQF
j_call: TRBJ1-6; v_call: TRBV6-5; d_call: .; cdr3_aa: ASSYSLQGRGSPLH
j_call: TRBJ2-1; v_call: TRBV7-2; d_call: TRBD2; cdr3_aa: ASSLREGEQF
j_call: TRBJ2-7; v_call: TRBV12-3/TRBV12-4; d_call: .; cdr3_aa: ASSPPGALPSYEQY
j_call: TRBJ2-1; v_call: TRBV15; d_call: .; cdr3_aa: ATSRPVRDANEQF
j_call: TRBJ2-3; v_call: TRBV10-3; d_call: .; cdr3_aa: TISVGRRADTQY
j_call: TRBJ2-7; v_call: TRBV5-1; d_call: .; cdr3_aa: ASSLDGYEQY
j_call: TRBJ2-3; v_call: TRBV12-3/TRBV12-4; d_call: .; cdr3_aa: ASSPLGSGSGTDTQY
j_call: TRBJ1-2; v_call: TRBV24-1; d_call: TRBD1; cdr3_aa: ATSDSWDSQQPYGYT
j_call: TRBJ2-7; v_call: TRBV20-1; d_call: .; cdr3_aa: SARGDPGPRKY
j_call: TRBJ1-1; v_call: TRBV5-1; d_call: .; cdr3_aa: ASSFLPGQAEAF
j_call: TRBJ1-1; v_call: TRBV7-2; d_call: TRBD1; cdr3_aa: ASSSDRGPTEAF
j_call: TRBJ1-2; v_call: TRBV20-1; d_call: .; cdr3_aa: SARADYGYT
j_call: TRBJ1-2; v_call: TRBV20-1; d_call: .; cdr3_aa: SALHGVSYGYT
j_call: TRBJ2-7; v_call: TRBV6-2/TRBV6-3; d_call: .; cdr3_aa: ATSVRFSYEQY
j_call: TRBJ2-3; v_call: TRBV3-1; d_call: .; cdr3_aa: ASSQEDTQY
j_call: TRBJ2-2; v_call: TRBV12-3/TRBV12-4; d_call: TRBD1; cdr3_aa: ASSTGQGTGELF
j_call: TRBJ1-5; v_call: TRBV18; d_call: TRBD1; cdr3_aa: ASSPSTQGGAQPQH
j_call: TRBJ2-5; v_call: TRBV5-1; d_call: .; cdr3_aa: ASSFAGTAKKQY
j_call: TRBJ2-3; v_call: TRBV12-3/TRBV12-4; d_call: TRBD2; cdr3_aa: ASSPTFLASGADTQY
j_call: TRBJ1-5; v_call: TRBV9; d_call: .; cdr3_aa: ASSVAGANQPQH
j_call: TRBJ1-2; v_call: TRBV29-1; d_call: .; cdr3_aa: SVGRTGGGYT
j_call: TRBJ2-1; v_call: TRBV4-1; d_call: .; cdr3_aa: ASSQGAEQF
j_call: TRBJ2-1; v_call: TRBV3-1; d_call: TRBD2; cdr3_aa: ASSPLAGGIYNEQF
j_call: TRBJ1-1; v_call: TRBV6-5; d_call: TRBD1; cdr3_aa: ASSWGQGLLNTEAF
j_call: TRBJ2-3; v_call: TRBV2; d_call: .; cdr3_aa: ASTPYGVSTDTQY
j_call: TRBJ2-1; v_call: TRBV5-1; d_call: .; cdr3_aa: ASKDGGGAFDEQF
j_call: TRBJ2-1; v_call: TRBV20-1; d_call: TRBD2; cdr3_aa: SAKTSGSPNEQF
j_call: TRBJ2-1; v_call: TRBV10-3; d_call: TRBD2; cdr3_aa: AIRLAGGENEQF
j_call: TRBJ2-1; v_call: TRBV7-2; d_call: TRBD2; cdr3_aa: ASSGLAGSYNEQF
j_call: TRBJ2-5; v_call: TRBV29-1; d_call: TRBD1; cdr3_aa: SVGTERGTQY
j_call: TRBJ2-2; v_call: TRBV12-3/TRBV12-4; d_call: TRBD2; cdr3_aa: ASSHTSGGNTGELF
j_call: TRBJ1-4; v_call: TRBV5-1; d_call: .; cdr3_aa: ASSDGSSGEKLF
j_call: TRBJ1-1; v_call: TRBV3-1; d_call: TRBD1; cdr3_aa: ASSRGTGWLDTEAF